Below, one T cell receptor (beta chain) is given with its context. The entry originates in a study of blood T cell repertoires in COVID-19. Study information: COVID-19 samples, acute and convalescent, were from the United States, Italy and Spain. T cells, B-cell-depleted T cells, or PBMCs provided the cDNA or gDNA that served as material.

Per the original methods: Estimation of nucleated cell counts relied on the amplification of reference gene primers. The repertoire was sequenced with immunoSEQ multiplex PCR; TCRdb's copy has only in-frame clones and lacks some. V, J and clone size are taken as reported in that table, and D and trimming were inferred from the DNA itself. This sample carries about 490,000 clones, 70% to 90% of them seen once, and the ten largest clones take 3.2%. There are 14 residues in the CDR3. The germline V and J ends were trimmed by 4 bases and 8 bases, with 17 bases remaining between them. CDR1 is GTSNPN and CDR2 is SVGIG in the germline V gene (reference sequence).

The sample taken for sequencing was peripheral blood. The chain links TRBV30 to TRBJ1-4; a weak D match, TRBD1 (5 bases). This receptor was identified in a human donor in a cohort sampled during active COVID-19. The CDR3 region has the DNA TGTGCCTGGATCCCTAGGGGCGGTGGGGAAAAACTGTTTTTT. It specifies CAWIPRGGGEKLFF.